This TCR beta chain came from a study of a mutant IDH1 vaccine in newly diagnosed glioma (TCRdb year 2021). Notes on the research overall: The roughly 30 treated patients were roughly 60% male and roughly 40% female, with a mean age of roughly 42 years. For exploratory analyses, about two dozen treated patients had longitudinal TCRB deep sequencing done wherever samples were available. Peripheral blood was drawn at six visits: V03 (baseline), V05, V07, V10, V12 and V13. Before enrollment, most patients had been given radiochemotherapy with temozolomide as standard therapy, while the rest had received either radiotherapy alone or temozolomide alone.

This clone was observed once. There is no known antigen for this receptor. One base away there is no much larger clone; base qualities are not given. To prepare the library, the immunoSEQ multiplex PCR assay was applied. Rearranged TCR beta chain sequences were amplified using the hsTCRB Kit according to the manufacturer's protocol. Sequencing of TCRB libraries was carried out on an Illumina MiSeq. From the authors' description of their analysis: The proprietary platform of the kit vendor was used for demultiplexing, trimming and gene mapping. TCRdb limited this immuneACCESS table to in-frame rearrangements with V and J called. A share of clones is missing; checked studies link under half to unresolved V genes, and the rest is unexplained. That table is the source of V, J and clone size, and D and trimming were worked out from the DNA. The sample table holds tens of thousands of clones, of which around four fifths were seen once. The ten largest make up 9% to 10% of the sample.

The CDR3 spans 14 residues, from the cysteine through the phenylalanine. Of the read, only the CDR3 DNA is kept; its 42 bases are in frame from base 1. V is cut by 5 bases and J by 1 base, and the space between the germline ends is 12 bases. Sequences SGHAT (CDR1) and FQNNGV (CDR2) are obtained from the germline V gene. This specimen's time point label, interpreted: baseline, week 1 (first vaccination visit). The treatment or condition label, as the study defines it: pre-vaccination baseline after standard-of-care therapy. Donors had newly diagnosed WHO grade 3 or 4 IDH1-mutant astrocytomas with loss of nuclear ATRX. The samples were drawn from NOA16, a multicentre, single-arm, open-label phase I trial in Germany that tested a mutant IDH1 peptide vaccine in humans for the first time. For immunogenicity testing, the blood drawn at visit V03 was used as the baseline sample. Genomic DNA for TCRB sequencing was isolated from EDTA blood with the DNeasy Blood and Tissue Kit.

Study-wide conclusions, independent of this receptor: Immune responses induced by the vaccine were seen in roughly 95% of patients across multiple MHC alleles. Changes in the top peripheral T cell clonotypes picked up by TCRB sequencing did not appear to be linked to pseudoprogression. According to the authors, sample limitations meant that analyses of patient blood samples could not be reproduced. PBMC samples for TCRB deep sequencing were selected based on availability.

This material consisted of peripheral blood mononuclear cells (PBMCs), taken from a glioma patient treated with radiotherapy, temozolomide or both. The chain is assembled from TRBV11-2 and TRBJ2-7; a weak D assignment points to TRBD1 (5 bases agree). The clonotype was recovered from a middle-aged man with glioma. Some clones in this sample may be carry-over from other donors' samples. The CDR3 sequence is CASSTGRGSYEQYF. The nucleotide sequence is given as TGTGCCAGCAGCACCGGAAGGGGTTCCTACGAGCAGTACTTC.